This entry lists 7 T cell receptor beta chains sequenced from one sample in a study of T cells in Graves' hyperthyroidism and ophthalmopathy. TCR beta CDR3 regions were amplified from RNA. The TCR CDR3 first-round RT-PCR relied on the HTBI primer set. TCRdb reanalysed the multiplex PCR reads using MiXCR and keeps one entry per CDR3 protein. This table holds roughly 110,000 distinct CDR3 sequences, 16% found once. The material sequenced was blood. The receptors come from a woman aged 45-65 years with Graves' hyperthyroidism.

The DNA of the CDR3 is TGTGCCAGCAGCGATCGGACAGTTCAAGAGACCCAGTACTTC. Translated: CASSDRTVQETQYF. This sequence joins TRBV13 and TRBJ2-5, with a tentative D call TRBD1 (6 bases). This CDR3 is built from 14 residues. Trimming removed 5 bases from V and 2 bases from J, with 12 bases in between. CDR1 and CDR2 from the germline V gene are PRHDT and FYEKMQ (reference sequence).

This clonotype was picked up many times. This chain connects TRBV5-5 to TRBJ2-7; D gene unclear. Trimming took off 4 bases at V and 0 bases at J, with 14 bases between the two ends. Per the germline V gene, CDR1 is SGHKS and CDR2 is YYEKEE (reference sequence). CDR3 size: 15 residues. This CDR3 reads CASSPLEISSYEQYV. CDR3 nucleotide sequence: TGTGCCAGCAGCCCACTGGAAATTAGCTCCTACGAGCAGTACGTC.

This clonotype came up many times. The DNA of the CDR3 is TGTGCCCAAGACCGAGACAGGGTGGACAATGAGCAGTTCTTC. Residues: CAQDRDRVDNEQFF. The rearrangement links TRBV30 to TRBJ2-1, with 7 bases lining up with TRBD1. Trimming cost V 8 bases and J 5 bases; bases outside gene matches: 12. The germline V gene encodes CDR1 GTSNPN and CDR2 SVGIG (reference sequence). The CDR3 has 14 residues. Together with reference TRBV30 and TRBJ2-1, the CDR3 gives the full variable domain: SQTIHQWPATLVQPVGSPLSLECTVEGTSNPNLYWYRQAAGRGLQLLFYSVGIGQISSEVPQNLSASRPQDRQFILSSKKLLLSDSGFYLCAQDRDRVDNEQFFGPGTRLTVL.

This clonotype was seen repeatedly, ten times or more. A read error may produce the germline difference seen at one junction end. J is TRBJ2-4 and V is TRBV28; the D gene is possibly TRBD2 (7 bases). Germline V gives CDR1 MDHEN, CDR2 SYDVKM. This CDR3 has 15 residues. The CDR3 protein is CASSSLGGDKTIQYF. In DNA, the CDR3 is TGTGCCAGCAGTTCACTGGGAGGGGACAAAACCATTCAGTACTTC.

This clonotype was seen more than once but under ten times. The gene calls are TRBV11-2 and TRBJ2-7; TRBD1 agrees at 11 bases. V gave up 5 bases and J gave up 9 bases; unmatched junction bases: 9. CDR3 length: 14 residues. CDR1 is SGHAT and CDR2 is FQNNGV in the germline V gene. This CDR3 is CASSPGQGGYRQYF. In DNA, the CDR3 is TGTGCCAGCAGCCCGGGACAGGGGGGGTACAGGCAGTACTTC.

The CDR3 loop reads CASSEYRTGGNTEAFF. The CDR3 nucleotides are TGTGCCAGCAGTGAATATCGGACAGGGGGTAACACTGAAGCTTTCTTT. The rearrangement uses TRBV6-1 and TRBJ1-1; 10 bases fit TRBD1. CDR1 and CDR2 from the germline V gene are MNHNS and SASEGT. The CDR3 runs 16 residues. J was trimmed by 2 bases and V by 2 bases; bases with no gene match: 5.

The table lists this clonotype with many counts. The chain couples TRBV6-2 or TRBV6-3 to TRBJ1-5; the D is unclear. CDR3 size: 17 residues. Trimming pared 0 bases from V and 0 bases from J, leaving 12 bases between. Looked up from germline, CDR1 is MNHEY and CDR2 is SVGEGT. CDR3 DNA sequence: TGTGCCAGCAGTTACTCGATGGCGGTCGATAGCAATCAGCCCCAGCATTTT. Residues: CASSYSMAVDSNQPQHF.